The sample holds many counts of the clone carrying this T cell receptor beta chain. At one end, the junction sequence differs from germline, possibly due to a read error. The data originate from a study of T-cell reconstitution after alpha-beta-depleted transplantation in children. This sample's TCRbeta library carried unique molecular identifier barcodes. One entry per CDR3 protein, called by TCRdb with MiXCR from the PCR reads. The sample records fewer than 150,000 distinct CDR3 sequences, more than 20% being singletons. The TCR comes from a male patient aged 2-10 years who had a stem cell transplant for chronic granulomatous disease, so the T cells may come from the graft donor. The sequences come from PBMCs, mostly from graft donor cells, collected 180 days after TCRalphabeta/CD19-depleted stem cell transplant.

CDR3 loop: CSVEEDRGRWEQYF. DNA for the CDR3: TGCAGCGTGGAAGAAGACAGGGGGCGCTGGGAGCAGTACTTC. This chain links TRBV29-1 with TRBJ2-7; TRBD1 agrees at 10 bases. The germline CDR1 and CDR2 sequences are SQVTM and ANQGSEA. The CDR3 runs 14 residues.